The 4 T cell receptor beta chains reported below all come from one sample, sequenced in a study of cytomegalovirus exposure and HLA in healthy donors. In the PCR, 60 Vbeta and 13 Jbeta primers were used. Assay used: immunoSEQ multiplex PCR; TCRdb lists only in-frame clones, some missing. This sample yields about 170,000 clones, of which 80% to 90% are seen a single time; about 2.1% belongs to the top ten. Material for sequencing was PBMCs. These receptors all stem from a young man in good health and CMV-seropositive.

The chain recombines TRBV6-5 with TRBJ1-2, with D uncertain. Germline V gene sequence: CDR1 MNHEY, CDR2 SVGAGI. The ends were cut back, 6 bases at V and 8 bases at J, with 10 bases in the middle. The CDR3 is 11 amino acids. The CDR3 protein is CASSSRTGYTF. The CDR3 DNA reads TGTGCCAGCAGCTCGAGAACGGGCTACACCTTC.

With regard to this clone: This specimen includes other DNA sequences encoding the same CDR3. This chain links TRBV7-2 with TRBJ2-7; TRBD2 matches 11 bases. Germline CDR1 and CDR2: SGHTA and FQGNSA. The CDR3 covers 14 residues. The junction had 0 bases not matched to a gene; V was cut back by 2 bases and J by 3 bases. The CDR3 here is CASSLLAGGYEQYF. In nucleotides, the CDR3 is TGTGCCAGCAGCTTACTAGCGGGGGGCTACGAGCAGTACTTC.

The J gene is TRBJ2-5, the V gene TRBV4-2; tentative D call: TRBD1 (6 bases). V dropped 0 bases and J dropped 2 bases, with 10 bases sitting between them. The germline V gene has CDR1 LGHNA and CDR2 YNFKEQ. The CDR3 contains 15 residues. The CDR3 sequence is CASSQEGGRQETQYF. DNA of the CDR3: TGTGCCAGCAGCCAAGAAGGGGGACGACAAGAGACCCAGTACTTC.

The table lists this clone with a few counts. The chain combines TRBV6-6 with TRBJ1-1, with D possibly matching TRBD1 (5 bases). CDR3 length: 12 amino acids. Deletions cut 2 bases from V and 11 bases from J, with 12 bases between. Per the germline V gene, CDR1 is MNHNY and CDR2 is SVGAGI (reference sequence). This CDR3 reads CASSYQDKGAFF. The CDR3 DNA reads as TGTGCCAGCAGTTACCAGGATAAGGGGGCTTTCTTT.